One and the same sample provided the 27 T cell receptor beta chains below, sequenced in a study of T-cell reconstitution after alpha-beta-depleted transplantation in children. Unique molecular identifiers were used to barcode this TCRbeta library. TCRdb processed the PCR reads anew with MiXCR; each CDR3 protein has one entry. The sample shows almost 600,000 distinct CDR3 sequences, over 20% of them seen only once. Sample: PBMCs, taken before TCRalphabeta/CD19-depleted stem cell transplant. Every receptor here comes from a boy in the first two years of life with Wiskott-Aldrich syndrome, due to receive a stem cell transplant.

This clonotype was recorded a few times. The CDR3 is CSAAGGFGMNTEAFF. The CDR3 DNA sequence: TGCAGTGCTGCTGGGGGTTTTGGGATGAACACTGAAGCTTTCTTT. This chain uses TRBV20-1 with TRBJ1-1, with D possibly matching TRBD1 (5 bases). V lost 5 bases and J 0 bases, leaving 16 bases between the germline ends. This CDR3 has 15 amino acids. Germline-derived CDR1 and CDR2 are DFQATT and SNEGSKA (reference sequence).

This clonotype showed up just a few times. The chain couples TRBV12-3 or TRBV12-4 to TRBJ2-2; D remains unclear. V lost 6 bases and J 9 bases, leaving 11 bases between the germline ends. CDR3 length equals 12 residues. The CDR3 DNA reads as TGTGCCAGCAGGGAGCATCTTTGGGAGCTGTTTTTT. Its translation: CASREHLWELFF.

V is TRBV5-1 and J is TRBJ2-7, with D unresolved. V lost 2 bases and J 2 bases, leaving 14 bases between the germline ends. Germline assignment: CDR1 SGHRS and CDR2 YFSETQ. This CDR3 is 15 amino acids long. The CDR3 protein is CASSFSLNQAYEQYF. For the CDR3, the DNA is TGCGCCAGCAGCTTTTCTTTAAATCAAGCCTACGAGCAGTACTTC.

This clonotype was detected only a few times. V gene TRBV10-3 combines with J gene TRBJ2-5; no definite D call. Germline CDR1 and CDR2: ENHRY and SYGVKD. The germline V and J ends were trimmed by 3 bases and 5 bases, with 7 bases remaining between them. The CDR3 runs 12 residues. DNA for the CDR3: TGTGCCATCAGTGACCAGGCCGAGACCCAGTACTTC. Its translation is CAISDQAETQYF.

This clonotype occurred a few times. The CDR3 coding sequence is TGTGCCAGCAGTTTTAACCCCGGGACAGGAGTTACAGATACGCAGTATTTT. Protein product: CASSFNPGTGVTDTQYF. The J gene is TRBJ2-3, the V gene TRBV5-6, with 8 positions matching TRBD1. Germline V gene data show CDR1 as SGHDT and CDR2 as YYEEEE. The CDR3 is made up of 17 amino acids. V shed 5 bases and J 3 bases; nucleotides not matched to a gene: 14.

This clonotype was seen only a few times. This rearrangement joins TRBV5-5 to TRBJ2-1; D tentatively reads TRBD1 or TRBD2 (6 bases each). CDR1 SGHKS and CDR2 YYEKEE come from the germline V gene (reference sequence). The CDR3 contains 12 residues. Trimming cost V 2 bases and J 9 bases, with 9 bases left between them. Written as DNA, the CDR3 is TGTGCCAGCAGCTTCGGGGGCGGTGAGCAGTTCTTC. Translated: CASSFGGGEQFF.

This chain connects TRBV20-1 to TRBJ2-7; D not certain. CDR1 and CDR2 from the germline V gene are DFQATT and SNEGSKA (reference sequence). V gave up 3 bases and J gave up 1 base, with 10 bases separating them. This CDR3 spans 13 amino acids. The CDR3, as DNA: TGCAGTGCTAGCCCCCCGTTATCCTACGAGCAGTACTTC. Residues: CSASPPLSYEQYF.

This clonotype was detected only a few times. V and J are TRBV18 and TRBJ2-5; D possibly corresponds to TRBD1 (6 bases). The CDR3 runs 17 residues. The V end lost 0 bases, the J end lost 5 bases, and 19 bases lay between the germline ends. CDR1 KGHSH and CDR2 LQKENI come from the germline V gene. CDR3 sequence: CASSPPGDLTGSETQYF. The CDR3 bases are TGTGCCAGCTCACCACCAGGGGATTTGACAGGTAGCGAGACCCAGTACTTC.

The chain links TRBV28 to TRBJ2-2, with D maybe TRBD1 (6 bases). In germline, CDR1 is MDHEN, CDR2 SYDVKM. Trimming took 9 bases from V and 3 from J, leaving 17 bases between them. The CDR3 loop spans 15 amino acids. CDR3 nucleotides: TGTGCCAGTGTCGCCGGGACAATCTACACCGGGGAGCTGTTTTTT. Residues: CASVAGTIYTGELFF. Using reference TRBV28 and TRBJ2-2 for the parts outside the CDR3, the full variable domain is DVKVTQSSRYLVKRTGEKVFLECVQDMDHENMFWYRQDPGLGLRLIYFSYDVKMKEKGDIPEGYSVSREKKERFSLILESASTNQTSMYLCASVAGTIYTGELFFGEGSRLTVL.

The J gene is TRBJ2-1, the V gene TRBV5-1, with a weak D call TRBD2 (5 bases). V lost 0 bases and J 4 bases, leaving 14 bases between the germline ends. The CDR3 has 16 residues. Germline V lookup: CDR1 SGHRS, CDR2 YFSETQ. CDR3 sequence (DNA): TGCGCCAGCAGCTTGGGTACGGGAACAATTTACAATGAGCAGTTCTTC. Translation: CASSLGTGTIYNEQFF.

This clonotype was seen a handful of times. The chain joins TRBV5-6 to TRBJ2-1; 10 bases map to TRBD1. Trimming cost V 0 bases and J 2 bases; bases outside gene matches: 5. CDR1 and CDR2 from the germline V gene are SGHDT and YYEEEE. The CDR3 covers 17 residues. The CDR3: CASSLVGTGVPYNEQFF. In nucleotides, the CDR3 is TGTGCCAGCAGCTTGGTTGGGACAGGGGTCCCCTACAATGAGCAGTTCTTC.

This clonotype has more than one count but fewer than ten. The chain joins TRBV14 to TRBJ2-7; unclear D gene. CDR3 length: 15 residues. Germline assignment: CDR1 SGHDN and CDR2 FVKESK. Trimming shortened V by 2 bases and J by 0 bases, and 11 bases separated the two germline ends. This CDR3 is CASSQSGRSSYEQYF. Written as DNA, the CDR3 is TGTGCCAGCAGCCAATCAGGACGTAGCTCCTACGAGCAGTACTTC.

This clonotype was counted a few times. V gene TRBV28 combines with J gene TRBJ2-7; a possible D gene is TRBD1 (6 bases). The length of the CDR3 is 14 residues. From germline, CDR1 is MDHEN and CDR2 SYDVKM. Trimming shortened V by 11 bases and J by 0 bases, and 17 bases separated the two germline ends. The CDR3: CAWPLRGGSYEQYF. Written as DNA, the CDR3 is TGTGCCTGGCCGCTTAGAGGGGGCTCCTACGAGCAGTACTTC.

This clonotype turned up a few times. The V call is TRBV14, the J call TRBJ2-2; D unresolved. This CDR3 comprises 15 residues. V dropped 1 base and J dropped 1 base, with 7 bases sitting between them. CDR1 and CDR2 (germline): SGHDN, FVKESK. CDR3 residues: CASSQVPGNTGELFF. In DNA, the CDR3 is TGTGCCAGCAGCCAAGTTCCGGGGAACACCGGGGAGCTGTTTTTT.

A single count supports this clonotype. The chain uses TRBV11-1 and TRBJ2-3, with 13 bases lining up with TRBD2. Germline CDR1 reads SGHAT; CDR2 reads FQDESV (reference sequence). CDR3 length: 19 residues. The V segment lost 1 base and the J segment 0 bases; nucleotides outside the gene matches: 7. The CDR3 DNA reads TGTGCCAGCAGCTTAGGGGGGACTAGCGGGAAGAGGAGCACAGATACGCAGTATTTT. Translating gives CASSLGGTSGKRSTDTQYF.

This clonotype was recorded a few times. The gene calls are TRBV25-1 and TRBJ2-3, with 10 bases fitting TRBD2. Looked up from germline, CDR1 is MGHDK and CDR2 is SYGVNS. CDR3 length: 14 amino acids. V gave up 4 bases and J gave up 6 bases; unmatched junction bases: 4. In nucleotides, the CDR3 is TGTGCCAGCAGTGGAAGCGGGAGGGAGGATACGCAGTATTTT. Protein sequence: CASSGSGREDTQYF. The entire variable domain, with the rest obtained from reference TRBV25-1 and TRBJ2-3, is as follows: EADIYQTPRYLVIGTGKKITLECSQTMGHDKMYWYQQDPGMELHLIHYSYGVNSTEKGDLSSESTVSRIRTEHFPLTLESARPSHTSQYLCASSGSGREDTQYFGPGTRLTVL.

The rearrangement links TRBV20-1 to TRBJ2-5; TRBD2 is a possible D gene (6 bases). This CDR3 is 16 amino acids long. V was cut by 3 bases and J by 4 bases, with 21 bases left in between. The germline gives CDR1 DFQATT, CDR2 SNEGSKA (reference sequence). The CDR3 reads CSASAFGREGVETQYF. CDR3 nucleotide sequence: TGCAGTGCTAGTGCGTTTGGGCGGGAAGGGGTAGAGACCCAGTACTTC.

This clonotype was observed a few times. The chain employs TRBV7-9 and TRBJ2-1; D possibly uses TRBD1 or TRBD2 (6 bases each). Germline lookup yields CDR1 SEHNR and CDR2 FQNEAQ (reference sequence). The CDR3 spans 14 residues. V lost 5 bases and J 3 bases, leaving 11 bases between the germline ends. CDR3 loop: CASSAGQYYNEQFF. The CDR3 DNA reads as TGTGCCAGCAGCGCGGGACAATACTACAATGAGCAGTTCTTC.

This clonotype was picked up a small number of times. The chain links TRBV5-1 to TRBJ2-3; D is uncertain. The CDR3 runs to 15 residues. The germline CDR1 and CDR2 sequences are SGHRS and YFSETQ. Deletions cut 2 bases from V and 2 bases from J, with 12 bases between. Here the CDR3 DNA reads TGCGCCAGCAGCTTTAGACGCACTTTCACAGATACGCAGTATTTT. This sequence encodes CASSFRRTFTDTQYF. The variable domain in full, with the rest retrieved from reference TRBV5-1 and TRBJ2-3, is KAGVTQTPRYLIKTRGQQVTLSCSPISGHRSVSWYQQTPGQGLQFLFEYFSETQRNKGNFPGRFSGRQFSNSRSEMNVSTLELGDSALYLCASSFRRTFTDTQYFGPGTRLTVL.

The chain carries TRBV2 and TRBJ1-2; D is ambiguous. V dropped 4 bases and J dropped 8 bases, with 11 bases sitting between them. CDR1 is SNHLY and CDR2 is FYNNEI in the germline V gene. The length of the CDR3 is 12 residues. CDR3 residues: CASSGQSWGYTF. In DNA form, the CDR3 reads TGTGCCAGCAGTGGCCAGTCCTGGGGCTACACCTTC.

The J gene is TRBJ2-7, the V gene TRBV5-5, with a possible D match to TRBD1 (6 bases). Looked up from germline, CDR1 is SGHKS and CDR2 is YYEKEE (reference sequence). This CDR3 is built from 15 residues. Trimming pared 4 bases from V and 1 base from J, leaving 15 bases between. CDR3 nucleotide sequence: TGTGCCAGCAGCGCCGGGTCGGGGACATCCTACGAGCAGTACTTC. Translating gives CASSAGSGTSYEQYF.

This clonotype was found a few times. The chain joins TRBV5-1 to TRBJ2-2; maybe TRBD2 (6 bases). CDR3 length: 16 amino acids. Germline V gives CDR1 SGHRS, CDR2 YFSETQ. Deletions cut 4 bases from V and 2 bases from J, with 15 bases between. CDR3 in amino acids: CASSVPGLQNTGELFF. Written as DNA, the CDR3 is TGCGCCAGCAGCGTACCGGGACTTCAAAACACCGGGGAGCTGTTTTTT.

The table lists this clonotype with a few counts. The DNA for the CDR3 is TGCAGTGCGGGCAGGGAGGCCGGGGAGCTGTTTTTT. This sequence encodes CSAGREAGELFF. The V call is TRBV20-1, the J call TRBJ2-2; D is perhaps TRBD2 (6 bases). The germline gives CDR1 DFQATT, CDR2 SNEGSKA (reference sequence). Trimming cost V 6 bases and J 6 bases, with 11 bases left between them. The CDR3 covers 12 residues.

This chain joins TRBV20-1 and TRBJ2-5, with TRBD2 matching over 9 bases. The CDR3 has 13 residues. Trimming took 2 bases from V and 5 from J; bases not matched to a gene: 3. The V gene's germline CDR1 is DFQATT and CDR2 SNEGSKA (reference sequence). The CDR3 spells CSARLAGMETQYF. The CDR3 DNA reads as TGCAGTGCTAGACTAGCGGGAATGGAGACCCAGTACTTC.

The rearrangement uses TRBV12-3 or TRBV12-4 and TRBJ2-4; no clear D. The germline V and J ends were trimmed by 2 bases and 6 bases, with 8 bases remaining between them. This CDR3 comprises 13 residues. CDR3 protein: CASSLPAVNIQYF. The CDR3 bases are TGTGCCAGCAGTTTACCCGCAGTAAACATTCAGTACTTC.

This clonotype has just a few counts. The CDR3 DNA reads as TGTGCCAGCAGCCCAATGCGTACGAACACTGAAGCTTTCTTT. Translated, it gives CASSPMRTNTEAFF. This sequence joins TRBV7-2 and TRBJ1-1; D uncertain. Trimming left V 5 bases short and J 1 base short, with 11 bases between. The CDR3 is made up of 14 amino acids. Per the germline V gene, CDR1 is SGHTA and CDR2 is FQGNSA.

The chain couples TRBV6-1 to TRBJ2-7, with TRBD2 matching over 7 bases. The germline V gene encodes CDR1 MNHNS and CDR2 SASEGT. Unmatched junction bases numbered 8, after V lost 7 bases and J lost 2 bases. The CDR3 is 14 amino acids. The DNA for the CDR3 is TGTGCCAGCAAGGGAGGGCAGAAGACCTACGAGCAGTACTTC. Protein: CASKGGQKTYEQYF.